What follows is one T cell receptor beta chain and its context. Its antigen is not identified. Indicated treatment: oral pan-JAK inhibitor, 5-10 mg twice daily. There are 18 residues in the CDR3. CDR1 is ENHRY, CDR2 SYGVKD, per germline. Trimming removed 5 bases at V and 2 bases at J, with 25 bases between. These data belong to a study of CD8+ T cells in alopecia areata. Notes on the study in general: In scalp and blood, many expanded lesional clones persisted during tofacitinib.

In each case, RNA was isolated and then reverse transcribed into cDNA as the sequencing template. TCRdb keeps only in-frame clones here, not all; method: immunoSEQ multiplex PCR. The sample comprises about 110,000 clones, roughly 55% of which are singletons, and less than 15% rests with the top ten. V and J are TRBV10-3 and TRBJ2-7; D is perhaps TRBD1 (6 bases). The clonotype originates from a human donor with alopecia areata. The source material was CD8+ T cells sorted from blood, sampled at week 24, from a patient treated with tofacitinib. The CDR3 protein is CAISTTKGDRGPTYEQYF. CDR3 sequence (DNA): TGTGCCATCAGTACCACCAAGGGGGACCGAGGACCAACCTACGAGCAGTACTTC.